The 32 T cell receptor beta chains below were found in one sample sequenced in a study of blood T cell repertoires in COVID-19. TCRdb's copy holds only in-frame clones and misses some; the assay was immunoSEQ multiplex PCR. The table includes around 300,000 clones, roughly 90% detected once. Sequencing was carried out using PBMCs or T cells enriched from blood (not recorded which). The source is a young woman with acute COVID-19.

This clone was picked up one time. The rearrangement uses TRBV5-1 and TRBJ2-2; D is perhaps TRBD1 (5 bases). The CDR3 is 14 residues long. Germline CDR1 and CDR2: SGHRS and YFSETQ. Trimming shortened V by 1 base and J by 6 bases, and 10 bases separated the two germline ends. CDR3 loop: CASSLNQGSGELFF. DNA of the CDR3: TGCGCCAGCAGCTTGAATCAGGGTTCCGGGGAGCTGTTTTTT.

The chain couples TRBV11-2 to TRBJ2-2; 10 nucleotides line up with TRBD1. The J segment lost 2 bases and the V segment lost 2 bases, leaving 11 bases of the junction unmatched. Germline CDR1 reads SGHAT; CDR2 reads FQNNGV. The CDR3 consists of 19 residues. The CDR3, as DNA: TGTGCCAGCAGCTTAAGGGGACAGGGGACCCAACATAACACCGGGGAGCTGTTTTTT. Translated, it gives CASSLRGQGTQHNTGELFF.

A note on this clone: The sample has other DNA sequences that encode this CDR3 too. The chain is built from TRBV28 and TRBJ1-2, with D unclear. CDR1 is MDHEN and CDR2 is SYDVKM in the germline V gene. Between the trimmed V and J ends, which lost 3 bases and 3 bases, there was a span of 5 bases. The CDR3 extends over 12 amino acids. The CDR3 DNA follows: TGTGCCAGCAGTTTGTCCGACTATGGCTACACCTTC. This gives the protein CASSLSDYGYTF.

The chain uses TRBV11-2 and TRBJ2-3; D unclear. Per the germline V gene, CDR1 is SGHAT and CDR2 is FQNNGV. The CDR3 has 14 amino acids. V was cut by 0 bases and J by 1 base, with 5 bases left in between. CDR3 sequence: CASSLDLGTDTQYF. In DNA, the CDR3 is TGTGCCAGCAGCTTAGATCTCGGCACAGATACGCAGTATTTT. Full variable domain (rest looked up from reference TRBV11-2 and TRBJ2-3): EAGVAQSPRYKIIEKRQSVAFWCNPISGHATLYWYQQILGQGPKLLIQFQNNGVVDDSQLPKDRFSAERLKGVDSTLKIQPAKLEDSAVYLCASSLDLGTDTQYFGPGTRLTVL.

The CDR3 loop reads CASSLGGWAEAFF. The DNA of the CDR3 is TGTGCCAGCAGTTTAGGGGGCTGGGCTGAAGCTTTCTTT. V is TRBV27 and J is TRBJ1-1, with a weak D call TRBD1 (6 bases). Trimming pared 2 bases from V and 6 bases from J, leaving 10 bases between. This CDR3 has 13 residues. Germline assignment: CDR1 MNHEY and CDR2 SMNVEV (reference sequence).

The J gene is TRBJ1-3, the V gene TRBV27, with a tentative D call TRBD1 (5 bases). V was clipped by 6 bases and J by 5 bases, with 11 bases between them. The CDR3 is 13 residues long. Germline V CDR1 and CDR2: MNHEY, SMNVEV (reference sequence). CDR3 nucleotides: TGTGCCAGCAGCGGGACTGCAAGAAACACCATATATTTT. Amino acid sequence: CASSGTARNTIYF.

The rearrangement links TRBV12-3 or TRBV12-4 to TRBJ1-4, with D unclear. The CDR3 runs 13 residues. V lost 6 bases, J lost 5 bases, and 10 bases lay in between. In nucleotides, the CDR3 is TGTGCCAGCAGGGTCAGGAAGAATGAAAAACTGTTTTTT. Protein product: CASRVRKNEKLFF.

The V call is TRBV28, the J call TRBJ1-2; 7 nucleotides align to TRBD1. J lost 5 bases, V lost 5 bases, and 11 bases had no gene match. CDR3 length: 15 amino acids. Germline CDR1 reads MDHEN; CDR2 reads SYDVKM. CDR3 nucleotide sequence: TGTGCCAGCAGTCCACCTCAGGACAGGTCTTATGGCTACACCTTC. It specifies CASSPPQDRSYGYTF.

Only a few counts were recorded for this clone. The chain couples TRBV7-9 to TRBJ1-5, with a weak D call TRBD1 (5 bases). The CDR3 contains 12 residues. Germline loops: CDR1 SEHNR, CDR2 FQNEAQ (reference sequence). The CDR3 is CAWGGDNQPQHF. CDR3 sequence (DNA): TGTGCTTGGGGAGGGGACAATCAGCCCCAGCATTTT.

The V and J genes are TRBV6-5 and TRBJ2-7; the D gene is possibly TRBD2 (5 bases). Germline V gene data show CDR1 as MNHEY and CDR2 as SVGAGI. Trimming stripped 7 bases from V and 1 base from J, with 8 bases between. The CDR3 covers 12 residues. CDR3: CASNGMSYEQYF. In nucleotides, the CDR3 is TGTGCCAGCAACGGGATGTCCTACGAGCAGTACTTC.

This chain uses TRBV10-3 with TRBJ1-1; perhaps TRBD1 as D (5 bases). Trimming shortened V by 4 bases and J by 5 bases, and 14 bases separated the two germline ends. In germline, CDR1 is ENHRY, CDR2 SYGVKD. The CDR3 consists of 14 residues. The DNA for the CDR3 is TGTGCCATCAGTGGGCGGGGGATGGAAACTGAAGCTTTCTTT. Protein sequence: CAISGRGMETEAFF.

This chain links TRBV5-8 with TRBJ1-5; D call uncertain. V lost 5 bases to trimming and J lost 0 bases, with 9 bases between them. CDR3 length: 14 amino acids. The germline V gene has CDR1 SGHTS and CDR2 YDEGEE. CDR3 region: CASSVGGSNQPQHF. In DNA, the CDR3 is TGTGCCAGCAGTGTTGGAGGTAGCAATCAGCCCCAGCATTTT.

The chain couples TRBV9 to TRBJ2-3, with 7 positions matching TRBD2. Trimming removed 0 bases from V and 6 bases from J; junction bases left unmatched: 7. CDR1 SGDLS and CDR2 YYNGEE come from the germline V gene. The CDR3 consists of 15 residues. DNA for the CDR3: TGTGCCAGCAGCGTAGGCGGCGGGAGTGGGGATACGCAGTATTTT. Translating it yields CASSVGGGSGDTQYF.

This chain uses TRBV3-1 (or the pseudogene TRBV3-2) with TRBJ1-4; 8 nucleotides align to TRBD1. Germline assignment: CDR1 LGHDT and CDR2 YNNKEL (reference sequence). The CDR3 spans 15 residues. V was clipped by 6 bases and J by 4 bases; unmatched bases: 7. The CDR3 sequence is CASRAGGADNEKLFF. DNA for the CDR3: TGTGCCAGCAGAGCAGGGGGCGCGGATAATGAAAAACTGTTTTTT.

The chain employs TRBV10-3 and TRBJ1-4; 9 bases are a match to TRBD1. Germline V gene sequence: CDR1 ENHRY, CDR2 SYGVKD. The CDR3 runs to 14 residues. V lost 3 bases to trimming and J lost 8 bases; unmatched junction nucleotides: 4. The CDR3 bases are TGTGCCATCAGTGACACAGGGGGCGGCGAAAAACTGTTTTTT. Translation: CAISDTGGGEKLFF.

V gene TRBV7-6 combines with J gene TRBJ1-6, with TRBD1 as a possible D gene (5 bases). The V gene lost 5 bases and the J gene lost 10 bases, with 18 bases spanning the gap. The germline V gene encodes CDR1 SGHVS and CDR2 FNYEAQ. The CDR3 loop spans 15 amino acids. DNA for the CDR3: TGTGCCAGCAGCCAGCAAACAGGATTAGGATCACCCCTCCACTTT. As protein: CASSQQTGLGSPLHF.

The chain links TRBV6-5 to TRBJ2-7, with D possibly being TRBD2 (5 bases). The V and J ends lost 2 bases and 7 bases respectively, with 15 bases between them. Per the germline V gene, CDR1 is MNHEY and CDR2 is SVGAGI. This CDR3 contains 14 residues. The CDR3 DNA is TGTGCCAGCAGTTACAGGGCACCAACGGGAGAGCAGTACTTC. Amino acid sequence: CASSYRAPTGEQYF.

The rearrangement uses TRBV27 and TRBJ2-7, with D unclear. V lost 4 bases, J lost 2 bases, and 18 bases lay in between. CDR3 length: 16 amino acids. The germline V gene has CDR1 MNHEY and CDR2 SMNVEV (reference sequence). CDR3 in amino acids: CASSSLSRLTTYEQYF. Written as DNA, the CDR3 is TGTGCCAGCAGTTCCCTCTCCCGGCTGACAACCTACGAGCAGTACTTC.

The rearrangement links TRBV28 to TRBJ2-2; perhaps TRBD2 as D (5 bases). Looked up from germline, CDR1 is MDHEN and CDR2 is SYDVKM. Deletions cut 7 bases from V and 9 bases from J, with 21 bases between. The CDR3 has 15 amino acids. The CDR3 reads CASTRMGSFSRELFF. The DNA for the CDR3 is TGTGCCAGCACTCGAATGGGGAGCTTCAGCCGGGAGCTGTTTTTT.

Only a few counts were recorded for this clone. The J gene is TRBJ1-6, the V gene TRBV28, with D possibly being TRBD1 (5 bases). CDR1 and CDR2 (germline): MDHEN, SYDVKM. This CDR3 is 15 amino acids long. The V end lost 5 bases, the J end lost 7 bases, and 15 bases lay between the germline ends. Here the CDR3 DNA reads TGTGCCAGCAGTCCCACTGGGGCCTTGAATTCACCCCTCCACTTT. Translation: CASSPTGALNSPLHF.

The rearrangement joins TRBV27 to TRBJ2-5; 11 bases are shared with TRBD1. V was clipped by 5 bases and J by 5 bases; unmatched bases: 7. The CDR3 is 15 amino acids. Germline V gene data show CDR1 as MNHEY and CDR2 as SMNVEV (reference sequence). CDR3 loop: CASSPGQGAYETQYF. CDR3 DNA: TGTGCCAGCAGTCCCGGACAGGGGGCATATGAGACCCAGTACTTC.

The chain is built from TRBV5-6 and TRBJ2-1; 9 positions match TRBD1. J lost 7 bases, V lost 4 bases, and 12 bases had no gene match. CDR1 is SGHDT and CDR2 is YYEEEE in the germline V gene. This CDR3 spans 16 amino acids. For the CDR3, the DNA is TGTGCCAGCAGCCGCTTTACAGGGGGCCTGGGGAATGAGCAGTTCTTC. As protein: CASSRFTGGLGNEQFF.

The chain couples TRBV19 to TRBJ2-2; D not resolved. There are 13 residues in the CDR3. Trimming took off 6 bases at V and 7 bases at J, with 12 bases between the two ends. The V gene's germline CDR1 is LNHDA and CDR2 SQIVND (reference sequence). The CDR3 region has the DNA TGTGCCAGTAGATTCGGTCGTGGCGGGGAGCTGTTTTTT. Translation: CASRFGRGGELFF.

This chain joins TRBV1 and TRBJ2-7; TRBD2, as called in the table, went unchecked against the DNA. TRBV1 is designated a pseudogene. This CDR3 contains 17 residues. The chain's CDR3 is CTSSSRARSSISYEQYF. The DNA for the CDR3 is TGCACCAGCAGCTCGAGGGCCCGGTCTTCCATATCCTACGAGCAGTACTTC.

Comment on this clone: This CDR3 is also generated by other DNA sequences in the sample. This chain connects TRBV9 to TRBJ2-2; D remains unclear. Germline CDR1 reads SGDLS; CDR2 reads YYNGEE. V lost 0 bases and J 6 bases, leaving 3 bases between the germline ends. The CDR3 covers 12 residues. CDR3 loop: CASSVVSGELFF. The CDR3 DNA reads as TGTGCCAGCAGCGTAGTCTCCGGGGAGCTGTTTTTT.

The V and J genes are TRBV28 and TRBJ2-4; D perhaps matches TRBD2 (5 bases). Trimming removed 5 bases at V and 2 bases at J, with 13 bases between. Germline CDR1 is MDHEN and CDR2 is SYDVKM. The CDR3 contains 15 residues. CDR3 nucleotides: TGTGCCAGCAGTCCTCCCGGGAATACCAAAAACATTCAGTACTTC. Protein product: CASSPPGNTKNIQYF.

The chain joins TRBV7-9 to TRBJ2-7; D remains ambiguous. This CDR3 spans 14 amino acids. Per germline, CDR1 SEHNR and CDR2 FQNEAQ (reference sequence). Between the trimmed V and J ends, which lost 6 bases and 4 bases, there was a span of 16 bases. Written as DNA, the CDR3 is TGTGCCAGCAGTTCCCATCCACTGTCGTACGAGCAGTACTTC. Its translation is CASSSHPLSYEQYF.

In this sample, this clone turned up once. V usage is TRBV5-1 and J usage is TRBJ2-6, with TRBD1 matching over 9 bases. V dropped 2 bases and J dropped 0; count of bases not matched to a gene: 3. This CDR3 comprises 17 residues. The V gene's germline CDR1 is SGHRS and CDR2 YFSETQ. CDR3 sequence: CASSLQGARSGANVLTF. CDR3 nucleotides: TGCGCCAGCAGCTTACAGGGGGCCCGCTCTGGGGCCAACGTCCTGACTTTC.

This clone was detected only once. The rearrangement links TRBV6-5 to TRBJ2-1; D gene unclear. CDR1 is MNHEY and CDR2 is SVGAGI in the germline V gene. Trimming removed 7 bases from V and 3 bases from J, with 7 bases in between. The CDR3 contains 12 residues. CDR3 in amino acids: CASNGDYNEQFF. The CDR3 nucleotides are TGTGCCAGCAACGGAGACTACAATGAGCAGTTCTTC.

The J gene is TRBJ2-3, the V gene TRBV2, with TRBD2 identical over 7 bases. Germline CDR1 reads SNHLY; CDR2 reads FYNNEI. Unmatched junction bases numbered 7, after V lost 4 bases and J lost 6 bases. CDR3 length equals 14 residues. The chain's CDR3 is CASSGTRETDTQYF. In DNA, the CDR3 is TGTGCCAGCAGTGGTACGCGGGAGACCGATACGCAGTATTTT.

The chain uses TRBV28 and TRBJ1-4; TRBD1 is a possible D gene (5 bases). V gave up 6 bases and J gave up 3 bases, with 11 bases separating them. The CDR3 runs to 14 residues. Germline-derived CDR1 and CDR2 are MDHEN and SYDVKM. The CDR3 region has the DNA TGTGCCAGCAGGAAAGCAGGGTCTAATGAAAAACTGTTTTTT. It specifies CASRKAGSNEKLFF.

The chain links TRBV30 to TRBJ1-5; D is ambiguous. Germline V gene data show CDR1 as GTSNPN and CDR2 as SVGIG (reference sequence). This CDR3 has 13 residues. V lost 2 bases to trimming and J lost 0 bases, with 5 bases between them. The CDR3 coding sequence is TGTGCCTGGAGTTTTTATAGCAATCAGCCCCAGCATTTT. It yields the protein CAWSFYSNQPQHF.